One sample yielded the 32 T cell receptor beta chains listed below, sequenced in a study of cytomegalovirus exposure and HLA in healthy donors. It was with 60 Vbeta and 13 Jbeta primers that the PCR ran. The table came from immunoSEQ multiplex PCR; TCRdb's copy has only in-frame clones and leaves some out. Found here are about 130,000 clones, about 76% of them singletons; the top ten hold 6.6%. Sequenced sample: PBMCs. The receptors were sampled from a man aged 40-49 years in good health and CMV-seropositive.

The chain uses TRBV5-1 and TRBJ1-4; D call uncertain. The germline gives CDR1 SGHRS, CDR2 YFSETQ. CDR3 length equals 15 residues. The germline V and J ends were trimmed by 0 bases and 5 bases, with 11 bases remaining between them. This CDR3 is CASSLGSGKNEKLFF. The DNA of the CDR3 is TGCGCCAGCAGCTTGGGGTCAGGAAAAAATGAAAAACTGTTTTTT. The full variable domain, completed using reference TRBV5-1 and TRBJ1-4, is KAGVTQTPRYLIKTRGQQVTLSCSPISGHRSVSWYQQTPGQGLQFLFEYFSETQRNKGNFPGRFSGRQFSNSRSEMNVSTLELGDSALYLCASSLGSGKNEKLFFGSGTQLSVL.

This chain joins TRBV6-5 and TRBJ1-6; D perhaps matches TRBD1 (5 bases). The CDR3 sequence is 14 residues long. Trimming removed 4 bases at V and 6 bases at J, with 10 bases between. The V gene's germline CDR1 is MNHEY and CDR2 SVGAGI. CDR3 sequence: CASSSTVPNSPLHF. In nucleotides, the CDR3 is TGTGCCAGCAGTTCGACAGTTCCTAATTCACCCCTCCACTTT.

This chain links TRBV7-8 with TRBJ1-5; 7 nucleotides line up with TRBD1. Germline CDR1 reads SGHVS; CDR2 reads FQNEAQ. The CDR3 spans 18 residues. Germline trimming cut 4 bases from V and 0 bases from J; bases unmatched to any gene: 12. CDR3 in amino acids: CASSSGGTGTYSNQPQHF. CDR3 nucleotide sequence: TGTGCCAGCAGCTCAGGGGGGACGGGCACCTATAGCAATCAGCCCCAGCATTTT.

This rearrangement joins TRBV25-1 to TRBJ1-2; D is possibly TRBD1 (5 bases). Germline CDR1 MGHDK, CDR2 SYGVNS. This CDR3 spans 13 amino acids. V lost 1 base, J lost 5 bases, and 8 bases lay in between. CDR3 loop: CASSEFGAYGYTF. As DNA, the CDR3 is TGTGCCAGCAGTGAATTTGGGGCTTATGGCTACACCTTC.

The CDR3 reads CASSSDRVEKLFF. The CDR3 DNA follows: TGTGCCAGCAGTTCGGACAGGGTGGAAAAACTGTTTTTT. This rearrangement joins TRBV5-5 to TRBJ1-4; 8 nucleotides agree with TRBD1. Germline CDR1 SGHKS, CDR2 YYEKEE (reference sequence). Germline trimming cut 5 bases from V and 8 bases from J; bases unmatched to any gene: 5. The length of the CDR3 is 13 residues.

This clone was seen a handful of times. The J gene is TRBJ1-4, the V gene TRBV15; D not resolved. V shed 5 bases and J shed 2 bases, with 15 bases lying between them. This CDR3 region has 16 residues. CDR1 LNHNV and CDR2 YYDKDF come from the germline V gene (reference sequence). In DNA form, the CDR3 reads TGTGCCACCAGCGCTGGGTTCCGAGGGACTAATGAAAAACTGTTTTTT. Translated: CATSAGFRGTNEKLFF.

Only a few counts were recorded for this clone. CDR3 bases: TGTGCCAGTAGCACCAGACTAGCGGGAGGGGGTGAGCAGTTCTTC. As protein: CASSTRLAGGGEQFF. The chain couples TRBV19 to TRBJ2-1; 14 bases line up with TRBD2. CDR3 size: 15 residues. Germline V gene sequence: CDR1 LNHDA, CDR2 SQIVND (reference sequence). The V gene end was trimmed by 6 bases and the J gene end by 9 bases; junction bases not matched to a gene: 7.

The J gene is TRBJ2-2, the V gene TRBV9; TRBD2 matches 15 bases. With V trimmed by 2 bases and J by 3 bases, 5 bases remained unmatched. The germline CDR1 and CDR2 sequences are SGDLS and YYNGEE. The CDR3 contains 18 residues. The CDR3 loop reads CASSVPGLAGGYTGELFF. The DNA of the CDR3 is TGTGCCAGCAGCGTCCCGGGACTAGCGGGAGGATACACCGGGGAGCTGTTTTTT.

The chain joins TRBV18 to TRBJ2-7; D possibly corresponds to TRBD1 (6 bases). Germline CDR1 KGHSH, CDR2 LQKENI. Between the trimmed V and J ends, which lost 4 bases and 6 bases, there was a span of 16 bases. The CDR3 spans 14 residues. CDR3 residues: CASSLTSGASEQYF. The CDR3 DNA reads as TGTGCCAGCTCACTTACCTCAGGGGCTAGCGAGCAGTACTTC. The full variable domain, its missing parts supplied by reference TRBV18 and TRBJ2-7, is NAGVMQNPRHLVRRRGQEARLRCSPMKGHSHVYWYRQLPEEGLKFMVYLQKENIIDESGMPKERFSAEFPKEGPSILRIQQVVRGDSAAYFCASSLTSGASEQYFGPGTRLTVT.

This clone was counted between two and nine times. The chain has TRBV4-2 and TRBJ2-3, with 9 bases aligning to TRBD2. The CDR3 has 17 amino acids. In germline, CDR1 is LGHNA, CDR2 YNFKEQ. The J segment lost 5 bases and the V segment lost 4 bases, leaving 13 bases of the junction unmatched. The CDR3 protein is CASSPGLAGNARDTQYF. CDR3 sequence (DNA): TGTGCCAGCAGCCCAGGGCTAGCGGGGAACGCTCGAGATACGCAGTATTTT.

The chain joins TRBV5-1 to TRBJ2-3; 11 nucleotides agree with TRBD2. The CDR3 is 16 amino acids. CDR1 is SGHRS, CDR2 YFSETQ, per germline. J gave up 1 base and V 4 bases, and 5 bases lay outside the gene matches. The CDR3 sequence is CASSLQTSGGTDTQYF. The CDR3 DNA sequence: TGCGCCAGCAGCCTCCAGACTAGCGGGGGCACAGATACGCAGTATTTT.

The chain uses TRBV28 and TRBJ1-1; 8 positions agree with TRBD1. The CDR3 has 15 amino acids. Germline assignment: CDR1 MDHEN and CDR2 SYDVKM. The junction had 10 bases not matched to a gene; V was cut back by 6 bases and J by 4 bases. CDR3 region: CASRSLTGDLTEAFF. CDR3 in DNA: TGTGCCAGCAGAAGTCTGACAGGGGACCTCACTGAAGCTTTCTTT.

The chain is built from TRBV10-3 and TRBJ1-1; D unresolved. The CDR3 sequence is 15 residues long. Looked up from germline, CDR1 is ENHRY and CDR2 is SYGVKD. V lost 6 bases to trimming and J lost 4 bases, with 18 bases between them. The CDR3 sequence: CAIRQSRLEGTEAFF. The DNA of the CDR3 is TGTGCCATCAGACAGAGTCGACTAGAGGGCACTGAAGCTTTCTTT.

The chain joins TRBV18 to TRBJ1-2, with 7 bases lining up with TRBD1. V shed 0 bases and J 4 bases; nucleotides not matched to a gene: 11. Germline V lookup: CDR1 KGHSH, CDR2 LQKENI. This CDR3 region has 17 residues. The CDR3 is CASSPPGIGGAGYGYTF. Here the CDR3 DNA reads TGTGCCAGCTCACCACCCGGTATAGGGGGCGCTGGCTATGGCTACACCTTC. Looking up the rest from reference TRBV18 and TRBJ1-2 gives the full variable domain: NAGVMQNPRHLVRRRGQEARLRCSPMKGHSHVYWYRQLPEEGLKFMVYLQKENIIDESGMPKERFSAEFPKEGPSILRIQQVVRGDSAAYFCASSPPGIGGAGYGYTFGSGTRLTVV.

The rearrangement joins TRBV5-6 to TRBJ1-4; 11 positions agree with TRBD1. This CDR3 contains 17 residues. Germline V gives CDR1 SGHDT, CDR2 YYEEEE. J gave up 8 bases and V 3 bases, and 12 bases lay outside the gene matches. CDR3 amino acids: CASSYGQGAIRGEKLFF. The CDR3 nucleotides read TGTGCCAGCAGCTACGGACAGGGGGCCATTCGGGGCGAAAAACTGTTTTTT.

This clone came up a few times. The CDR3 loop reads CASRRVRRGMNTEAFF. CDR3 coding DNA: TGTGCCAGCAGGCGGGTTCGTCGGGGAATGAACACTGAAGCTTTCTTT. V is TRBV5-4 and J is TRBJ1-1; D is uncertain. The CDR3 consists of 16 residues. V was clipped by 5 bases and J by 0 bases, with 17 bases between them. Per germline, CDR1 SGHNT and CDR2 YYREEE (reference sequence).

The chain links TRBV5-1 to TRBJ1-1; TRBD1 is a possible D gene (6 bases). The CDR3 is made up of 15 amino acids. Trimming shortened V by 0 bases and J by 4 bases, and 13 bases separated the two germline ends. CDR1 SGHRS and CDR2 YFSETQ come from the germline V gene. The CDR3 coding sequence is TGCGCCAGCAGCTTGGGGTCCCTAGGGGGCACTGAAGCTTTCTTT. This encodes CASSLGSLGGTEAFF.

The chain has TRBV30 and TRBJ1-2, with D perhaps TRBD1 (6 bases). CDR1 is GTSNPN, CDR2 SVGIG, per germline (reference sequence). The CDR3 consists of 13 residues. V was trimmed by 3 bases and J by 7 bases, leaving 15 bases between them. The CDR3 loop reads CAWRIQGPSGYTF. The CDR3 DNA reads TGTGCCTGGAGGATACAGGGACCCAGTGGCTACACCTTC. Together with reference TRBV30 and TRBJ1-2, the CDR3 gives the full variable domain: SQTIHQWPATLVQPVGSPLSLECTVEGTSNPNLYWYRQAAGRGLQLLFYSVGIGQISSEVPQNLSASRPQDRQFILSSKKLLLSDSGFYLCAWRIQGPSGYTFGSGTRLTVV.

This CDR3 reads CASSLGANTEAFF. DNA of the CDR3: TGCGCCAGCAGCCTAGGGGCAAACACTGAAGCTTTCTTT. The rearrangement uses TRBV5-1 and TRBJ1-1; TRBD1 is a possible D gene (5 bases). The germline CDR1 and CDR2 sequences are SGHRS and YFSETQ. The CDR3 contains 13 residues. The ends were cut back, 4 bases at V and 2 bases at J, with 9 bases in the middle.

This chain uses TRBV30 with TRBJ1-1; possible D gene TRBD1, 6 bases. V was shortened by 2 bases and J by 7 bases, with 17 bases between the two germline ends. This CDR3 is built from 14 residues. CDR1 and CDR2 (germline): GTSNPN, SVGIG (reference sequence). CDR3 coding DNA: TGTGCCTGGAGTTTTTCCGGGACAAACCATGAAGCTTTCTTT. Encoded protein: CAWSFSGTNHEAFF.

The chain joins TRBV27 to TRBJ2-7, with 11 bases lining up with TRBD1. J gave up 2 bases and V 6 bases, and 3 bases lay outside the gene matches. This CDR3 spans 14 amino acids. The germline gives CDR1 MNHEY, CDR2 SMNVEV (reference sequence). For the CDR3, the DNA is TGTGCCAGCAGCTGGGACAGGGGGGCCTACGAGCAGTACTTC. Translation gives CASSWDRGAYEQYF.

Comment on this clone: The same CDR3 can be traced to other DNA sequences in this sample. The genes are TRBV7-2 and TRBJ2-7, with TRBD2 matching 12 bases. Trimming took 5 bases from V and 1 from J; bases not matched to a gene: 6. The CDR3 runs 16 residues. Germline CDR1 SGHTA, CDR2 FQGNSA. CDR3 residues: CASSPRLAGVSYEQYF. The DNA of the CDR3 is TGTGCCAGCAGCCCCAGACTAGCGGGGGTTTCCTACGAGCAGTACTTC. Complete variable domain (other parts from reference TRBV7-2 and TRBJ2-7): GAGVSQSPSNKVTEKGKDVELRCDPISGHTALYWYRQSLGQGLEFLIYFQGNSAPDKSGLPSDRFSAERTGGSVSTLTIQRTQQEDSAVYLCASSPRLAGVSYEQYFGPGTRLTVT.

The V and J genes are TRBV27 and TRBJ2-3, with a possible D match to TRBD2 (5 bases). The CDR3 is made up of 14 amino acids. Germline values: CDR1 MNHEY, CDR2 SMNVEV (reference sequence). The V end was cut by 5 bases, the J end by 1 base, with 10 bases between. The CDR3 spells CASSPGYGTDTQYF. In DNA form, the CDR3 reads TGTGCCAGCAGTCCGGGATACGGCACAGATACGCAGTATTTT.

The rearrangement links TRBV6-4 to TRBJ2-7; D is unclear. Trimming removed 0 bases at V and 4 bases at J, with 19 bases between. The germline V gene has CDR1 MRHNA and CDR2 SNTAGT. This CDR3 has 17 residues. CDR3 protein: CASSDSKSPKSWYEQYF. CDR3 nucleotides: TGTGCCAGCAGTGACTCTAAATCGCCAAAAAGCTGGTACGAGCAGTACTTC.

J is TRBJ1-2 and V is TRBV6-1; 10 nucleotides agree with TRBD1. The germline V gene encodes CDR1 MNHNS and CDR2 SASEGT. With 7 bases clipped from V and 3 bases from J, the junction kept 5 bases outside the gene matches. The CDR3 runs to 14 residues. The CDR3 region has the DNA TGTGCCAGCATCGAAGGACAGGGGGACTATGGCTACACCTTC. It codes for CASIEGQGDYGYTF.

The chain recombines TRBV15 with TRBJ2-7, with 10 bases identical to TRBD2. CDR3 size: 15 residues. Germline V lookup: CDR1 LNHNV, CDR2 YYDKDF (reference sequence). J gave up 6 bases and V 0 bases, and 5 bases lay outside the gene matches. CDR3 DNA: TGTGCCACCAGCAGAGAAACTAGCGGGATCGGCGAGCAGTACTTC. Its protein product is CATSRETSGIGEQYF.

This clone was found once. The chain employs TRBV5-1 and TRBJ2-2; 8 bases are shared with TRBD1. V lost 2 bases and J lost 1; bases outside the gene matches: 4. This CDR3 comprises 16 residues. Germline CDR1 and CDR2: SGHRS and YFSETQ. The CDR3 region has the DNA TGCGCCAGCAGCTTAGGACAGGGCATGAACACCGGGGAGCTGTTTTTT. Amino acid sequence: CASSLGQGMNTGELFF.

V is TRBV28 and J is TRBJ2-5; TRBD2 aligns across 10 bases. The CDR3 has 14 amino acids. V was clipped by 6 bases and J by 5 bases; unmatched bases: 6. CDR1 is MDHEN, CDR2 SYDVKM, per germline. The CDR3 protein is CASRVSGGRETQYF. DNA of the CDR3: TGTGCCAGCAGAGTTAGCGGGGGGAGGGAGACCCAGTACTTC.

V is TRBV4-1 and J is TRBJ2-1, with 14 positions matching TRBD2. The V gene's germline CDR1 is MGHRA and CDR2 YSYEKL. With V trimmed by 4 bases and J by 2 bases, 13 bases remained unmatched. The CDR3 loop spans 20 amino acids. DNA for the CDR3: TGCGCCAGCAGCCGGAAGGCGGGACTAGCGGGAGAGGGGCCCTACAATGAGCAGTTCTTC. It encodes CASSRKAGLAGEGPYNEQFF.

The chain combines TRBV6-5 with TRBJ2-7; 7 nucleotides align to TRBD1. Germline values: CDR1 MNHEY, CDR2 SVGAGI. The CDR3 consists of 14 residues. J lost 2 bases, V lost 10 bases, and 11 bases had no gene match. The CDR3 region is CATSTQGDTYEQYF. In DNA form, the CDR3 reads TGTGCCACTTCCACCCAGGGGGATACCTACGAGCAGTACTTC.

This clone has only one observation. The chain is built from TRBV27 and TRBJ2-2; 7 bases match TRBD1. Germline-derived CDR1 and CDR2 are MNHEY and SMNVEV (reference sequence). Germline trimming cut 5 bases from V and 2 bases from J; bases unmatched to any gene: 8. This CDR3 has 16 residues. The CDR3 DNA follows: TGTGCCAGCAGTCGGGGCCGACAGGGCAACACCGGGGAGCTGTTTTTT. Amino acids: CASSRGRQGNTGELFF.

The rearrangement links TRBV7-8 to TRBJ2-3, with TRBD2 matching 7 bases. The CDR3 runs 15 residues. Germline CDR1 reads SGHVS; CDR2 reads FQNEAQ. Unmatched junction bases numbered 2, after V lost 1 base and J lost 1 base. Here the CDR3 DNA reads TGTGCCAGCAGCTTAGGACTAGCCGGCACAGATACGCAGTATTTT. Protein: CASSLGLAGTDTQYF.